Sequencing of this T cell receptor (beta chain) was carried out in a study of post-analysis software for immune sequencing data. Study-level background: Relapsing-remitting, secondary progressive and progressive-relapsing multiple sclerosis were all included among the disease courses.

Sequencing libraries made from TCR beta cDNA carried unique molecular identifiers. There were 1 to 10 million T cells, and 450,000 to 550,000 cDNA molecules came from them. TCRdb processed the PCR reads anew with MiXCR; each CDR3 protein has one entry. The sample records some 800,000 distinct CDR3 sequences, under 60% being singletons. The sample holds one count of this clonotype. Antigen: not known. One end of the junction does not line up with germline, which may come from a read error. The CDR3 has 15 residues. General study findings and limits: Higher frequency in patients than in controls was seen for 5 or 6 TRBV segments, with TRBV5-6, TRBV5-1 and TRBV20-1 among them.

V usage is TRBV12-3 or TRBV12-4 and J usage is TRBJ2-1; 7 bases align to TRBD2. The sequencing sample was made of blood. This clonotype was sampled from a girl aged 10-17 years with multiple sclerosis. The CDR3: CASTSTSRAYDEQFF. In DNA, the CDR3 is TGTGCCAGCACCTCGACTAGCCGTGCCTACGATGAGCAGTTCTTC.